The table lists the clone carrying this TCR beta chain with a few counts. These data are taken from a study of shared clonotypes between healthy human individuals. This CDR3 contains 16 residues. CDR1 and CDR2 from the germline V gene are LNHDA and SQIVND (reference sequence). V shed 2 bases, J shed 8 bases, and the junction held 10 bases outside the gene matches. Genomic DNA from unsorted samples was obtained from about 82 million PBMCs (per sample). The assay was immunoSEQ multiplex PCR, and TCRdb's table has in-frame clones only and misses some. This sample has about 470,000 clones, with roughly 77% found just once.

The sequenced sample consisted of PBMCs. The V and J genes are TRBV19 and TRBJ2-4; 9 bases are shared with TRBD2. The source of this sequence is a woman aged 40-49 years in good health. Some clones in this sample may be carry-over from other donors' samples. The chain's CDR3 is CASSITPAGGAHIQYF. The DNA of the CDR3 is TGTGCCAGTAGTATAACCCCTGCGGGAGGGGCCCACATTCAGTACTTC. Filled out from reference TRBV19 and TRBJ2-4, the complete variable domain reads DGGITQSPKYLFRKEGQNVTLSCEQNLNHDAMYWYRQDPGQGLRLIYYSQIVNDFQKGDIAEGYSVSREKKESFPLTVTSAQKNPTAFYLCASSITPAGGAHIQYFGAGTRLSVL.